The 18 T cell receptor beta chains below were found in one sample sequenced in a study of graft-versus-host responses after intestinal transplantation (dated by TCRdb to about 2021). For these receptors, no antigen is known. Library method: the immunoSEQ multiplex PCR assay. Entries here come from immuneACCESS through TCRdb and include only in-frame sequences with V and J called. Some clones fail to appear in such tables; in the studies checked, an unresolved V gene covers under half of the shortfall, and the cause of the remainder is unknown. The sample yields about 93,000 clones; over 85% were counted once. Around 0.49% of the sample is in the top ten clones. The time point label here, explained by the study, means: cells obtained before transplantation from donor or recipient. Source: unstimulated CD8+ T cells sorted from spleen or lymph node cells, taken before intestinal transplant. The receptors were sampled from a human donor who received an intestinal transplant.

The chain combines TRBV10-2 with TRBJ2-1; 10 nucleotides agree with TRBD2. Germline CDR1 WSHSY, CDR2 SAAADI. V shed 6 bases, J shed 8 bases, and the junction held 7 bases outside the gene matches. This CDR3 is 14 amino acids long. For the CDR3, the DNA is TGCGCCAGCAGGCTCGCTAGCGGGAGCGATGAGCAGTTCTTC. This encodes CASRLASGSDEQFF.

There are a few counts of this clone. The chain couples TRBV6-6 to TRBJ1-4; perhaps TRBD1 as D (5 bases). The CDR3 covers 15 residues. Germline V lookup: CDR1 MNHNY, CDR2 SVGAGI (reference sequence). Trimming removed 6 bases at V and 0 bases at J, with 11 bases between. The CDR3 loop reads CASRDTATTNEKLFF. In DNA form, the CDR3 reads TGTGCCAGCAGGGACACAGCAACAACTAATGAAAAACTGTTTTTT.

A single count supports this clone. The chain joins TRBV19 to TRBJ1-5; D is uncertain. The germline V gene has CDR1 LNHDA and CDR2 SQIVND (reference sequence). The ends were cut back, 1 base at V and 5 bases at J, with 12 bases in the middle. The CDR3 length is 15 residues. The CDR3 sequence: CASSIVGQADQPQHF. The CDR3 bases are TGTGCCAGTAGTATAGTTGGGCAGGCCGATCAGCCCCAGCATTTT.

The rearrangement joins TRBV7-2 to TRBJ1-2, with 8 bases matching TRBD1. The CDR3 is 15 residues long. V lost 4 bases to trimming and J lost 7 bases; unmatched junction nucleotides: 11. CDR1 SGHTA and CDR2 FQGNSA come from the germline V gene. As DNA, the CDR3 is TGTGCCAGCAGCTCGCCTTCACCAGGGGGCACTGGCTACACCTTC. This encodes CASSSPSPGGTGYTF.

CDR3 DNA sequence: TGTGCCAGCAGCTCGAGGACAGTCTCTGGAAACACCATATATTTT. Protein sequence: CASSSRTVSGNTIYF. The V gene is TRBV13, the J gene TRBJ1-3; weak D call: TRBD1 (6 bases). V lost 4 bases and J lost 0, with 10 bases in between. The V gene's germline CDR1 is PRHDT and CDR2 FYEKMQ (reference sequence). The CDR3 sequence is 15 residues long.

V and J are TRBV25-1 and TRBJ1-4; 8 bases are a match to TRBD1. With 5 bases clipped from V and 0 bases from J, the junction kept 2 bases outside the gene matches. The germline gives CDR1 MGHDK, CDR2 SYGVNS. The CDR3 totals 15 residues. The CDR3 loop is CASSSTGATNEKLFF. As DNA, the CDR3 is TGTGCCAGCAGTTCGACAGGGGCAACTAATGAAAAACTGTTTTTT.

V is TRBV6-6 and J is TRBJ2-7, with TRBD2 identical over 7 bases. With 7 bases clipped from V and 5 bases from J, the junction kept 8 bases outside the gene matches. Germline-derived CDR1 and CDR2 are MNHNY and SVGAGI (reference sequence). This CDR3 comprises 13 residues. CDR3 loop: CASTWGGYNEQYF. DNA of the CDR3: TGTGCCAGCACTTGGGGGGGTTATAACGAGCAGTACTTC.

The chain employs TRBV27 and TRBJ2-1; 11 bases fit TRBD2. CDR3 length: 17 amino acids. The germline gives CDR1 MNHEY, CDR2 SMNVEV (reference sequence). With 7 bases clipped from V and 7 bases from J, the junction kept 15 bases outside the gene matches. CDR3 nucleotide sequence: TGTGCCAGCAAGTTCGGTCTAGCGGGGGGTCCGGAGAATGAGCAGTTCTTC. Encoded protein: CASKFGLAGGPENEQFF.

V usage is TRBV29-1 and J usage is TRBJ2-1, with 7 positions matching TRBD2. The CDR3 covers 15 residues. Germline CDR1 reads SQVTM; CDR2 reads ANQGSEA. The V and J ends lost 3 bases and 3 bases, in that order; junction bases with no gene match: 8. CDR3 residues: CSVEVGSGNYNEQFF. In DNA, the CDR3 is TGCAGCGTTGAGGTTGGAAGCGGGAACTACAATGAGCAGTTCTTC.

The J gene is TRBJ2-1, the V gene TRBV18; D is ambiguous. From germline, CDR1 is KGHSH and CDR2 LQKENI. V was pared by 2 bases and J by 8 bases, with 13 bases between. The CDR3 has 14 residues. The CDR3 sequence: CASSPTSRTDEQFF. Here the CDR3 DNA reads TGTGCCAGCTCACCAACTTCTCGAACAGATGAGCAGTTCTTC.

The gene calls are TRBV6-5 and TRBJ2-7; 9 nucleotides line up with TRBD2. Germline CDR1 and CDR2: MNHEY and SVGAGI. This CDR3 spans 16 amino acids. V lost 4 bases, J lost 3 bases, and 10 bases stayed unmatched. The CDR3 DNA reads as TGTGCCAGCAGTTCCCCAGCCGGGACTAGCATCTACGAGCAGTACTTC. Its protein product is CASSSPAGTSIYEQYF.

This clone was observed a single time. The chain links TRBV15 to TRBJ2-2, with 8 bases that match TRBD2. V gave up 0 bases and J gave up 7 bases; unmatched junction bases: 4. Germline lookup yields CDR1 LNHNV and CDR2 YYDKDF (reference sequence). CDR3 length: 15 amino acids. The CDR3 region has the DNA TGTGCCACCAGCAGAGATCCGGGGGGGATCGGGGAGCTGTTTTTT. The encoded protein is CATSRDPGGIGELFF. The full variable domain, in which reference TRBV15 and TRBJ2-2 provide the parts outside the CDR3, is DAMVIQNPRYQVTQFGKPVTLSCSQTLNHNVMYWYQQKSSQAPKLLFHYYDKDFNNEADTPDNFQSRRPNTSFCFLDIRSPGLGDTAMYLCATSRDPGGIGELFFGEGSRLTVL.

This chain uses TRBV9 with TRBJ2-5; 14 bases map to TRBD2. There are 19 residues in the CDR3. In germline, CDR1 is SGDLS, CDR2 YYNGEE. Unmatched junction bases numbered 12, after V lost 0 bases and J lost 5 bases. This CDR3 is CASSVGIGTSGGREETQYF. Written as DNA, the CDR3 is TGTGCCAGCAGCGTAGGTATTGGGACTAGCGGGGGCCGCGAGGAGACCCAGTACTTC. Full variable domain (rest looked up from reference TRBV9 and TRBJ2-5): DSGVTQTPKHLITATGQRVTLRCSPRSGDLSVYWYQQSLDQGLQFLIQYYNGEERAKGNILERFSAQQFPDLHSELNLSSLELGDSALYFCASSVGIGTSGGREETQYFGPGTRLLVL.

V gene TRBV4-3 combines with J gene TRBJ1-2, with D possibly being TRBD1 (5 bases). CDR1 is LGHNA, CDR2 YSLEER, per germline. V was cut by 3 bases and J by 8 bases, with 13 bases left in between. This CDR3 contains 13 residues. DNA for the CDR3: TGCGCCAGCAGCCACGCGGGGGGGGGAGGCTACACCTTC. This encodes CASSHAGGGGYTF.

The chain employs TRBV2 and TRBJ2-1; D not certain. Germline CDR1 SNHLY, CDR2 FYNNEI. The CDR3 is made up of 14 amino acids. The CDR3 coding sequence is TGTGCGAGCTCCAATTTTTTCGGGTACAATGAGCAGTTCTTC. Protein: CASSNFFGYNEQFF.

The chain joins TRBV7-2 to TRBJ2-1; D possibly corresponds to TRBD1 (6 bases). There are 16 residues in the CDR3. CDR1 SGHTA and CDR2 FQGNSA come from the germline V gene. Between the trimmed V and J ends, which lost 4 bases and 5 bases, there was a span of 18 bases. In nucleotides, the CDR3 is TGTGCCAGCAGCTCCGGAGGACAGCCACTACACAATGAGCAGTTCTTC. Translating it yields CASSSGGQPLHNEQFF.

The genes are TRBV13 and TRBJ2-7; D perhaps matches TRBD2 (5 bases). The V gene lost 0 bases and the J gene lost 4 bases, with 10 bases spanning the gap. CDR3 length: 14 residues. Germline values: CDR1 PRHDT, CDR2 FYEKMQ (reference sequence). The CDR3 reads CASSLGLGEYEQYF. The CDR3 nucleotides are TGTGCCAGCAGCTTAGGCCTTGGGGAGTACGAGCAGTACTTC.

This chain uses TRBV7-8 with TRBJ2-5, with D hard to call. The CDR3 has 12 amino acids. Germline loops: CDR1 SGHVS, CDR2 FQNEAQ. V dropped 0 bases and J dropped 11 bases, with 10 bases sitting between them. The CDR3 DNA sequence: TGTGCCAGCAGCTTAGCGGGCTTTGAGCAGTACTTC. It is translated as CASSLAGFEQYF.